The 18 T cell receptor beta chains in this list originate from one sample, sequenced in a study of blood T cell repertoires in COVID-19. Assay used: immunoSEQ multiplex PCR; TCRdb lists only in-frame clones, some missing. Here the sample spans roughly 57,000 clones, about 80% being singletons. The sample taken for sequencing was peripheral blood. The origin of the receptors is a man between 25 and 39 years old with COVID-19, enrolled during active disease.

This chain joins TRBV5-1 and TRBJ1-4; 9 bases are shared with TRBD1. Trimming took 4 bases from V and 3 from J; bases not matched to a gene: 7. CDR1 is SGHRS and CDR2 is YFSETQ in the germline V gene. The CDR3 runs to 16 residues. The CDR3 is CASSTQGARANEKLFF. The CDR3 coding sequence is TGCGCCAGCAGCACACAGGGGGCGAGGGCTAATGAAAAACTGTTTTTT.

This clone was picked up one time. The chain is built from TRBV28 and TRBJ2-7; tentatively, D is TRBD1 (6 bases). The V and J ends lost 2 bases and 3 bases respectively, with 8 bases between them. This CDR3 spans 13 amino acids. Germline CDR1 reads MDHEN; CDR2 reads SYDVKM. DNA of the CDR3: TGTGCCAGCAGTTTAACAGGGCTCTACGAGCAGTACTTC. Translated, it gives CASSLTGLYEQYF.

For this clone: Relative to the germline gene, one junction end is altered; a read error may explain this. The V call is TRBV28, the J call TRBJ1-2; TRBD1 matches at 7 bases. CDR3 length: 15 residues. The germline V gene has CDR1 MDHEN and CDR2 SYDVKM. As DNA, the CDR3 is TGTGCCAGCAGTACAGGGGCGGCGGCTAAGTATGGCTACACCTTC. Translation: CASSTGAAAKYGYTF.

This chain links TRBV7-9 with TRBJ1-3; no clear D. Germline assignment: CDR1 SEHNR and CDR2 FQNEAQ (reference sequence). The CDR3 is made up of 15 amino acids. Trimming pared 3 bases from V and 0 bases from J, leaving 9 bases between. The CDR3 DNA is TGTGCCAGCAGCTTCGAGCAGGTCTCTGGAAACACCATATATTTT. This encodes CASSFEQVSGNTIYF.

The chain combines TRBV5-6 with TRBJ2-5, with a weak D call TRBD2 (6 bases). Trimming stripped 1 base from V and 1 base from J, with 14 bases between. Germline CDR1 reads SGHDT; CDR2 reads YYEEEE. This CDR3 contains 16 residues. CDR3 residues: CASSLTFRGTQETQYF. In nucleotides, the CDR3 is TGTGCCAGCAGCTTGACCTTCCGGGGGACCCAAGAGACCCAGTACTTC. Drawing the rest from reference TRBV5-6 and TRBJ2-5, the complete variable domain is DAGVTQSPTHLIKTRGQQVTLRCSPKSGHDTVSWYQQALGQGPQFIFQYYEEEERQRGNFPDRFSGHQFPNYSSELNVNALLLGDSALYLCASSLTFRGTQETQYFGPGTRLLVL.

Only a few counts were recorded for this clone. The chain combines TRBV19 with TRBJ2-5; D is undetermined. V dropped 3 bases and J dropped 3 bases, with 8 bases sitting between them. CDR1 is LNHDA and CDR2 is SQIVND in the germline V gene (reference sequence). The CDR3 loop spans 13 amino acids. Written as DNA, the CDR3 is TGTGCCAGTAGTATTGGGCAGGAAGAGACCCAGTACTTC. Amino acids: CASSIGQEETQYF.

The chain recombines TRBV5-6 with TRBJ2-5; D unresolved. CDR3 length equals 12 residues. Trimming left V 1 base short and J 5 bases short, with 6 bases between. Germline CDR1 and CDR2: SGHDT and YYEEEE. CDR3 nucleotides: TGTGCCAGCAGCTTGTTCGCGGAGACCCAGTACTTC. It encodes CASSLFAETQYF.

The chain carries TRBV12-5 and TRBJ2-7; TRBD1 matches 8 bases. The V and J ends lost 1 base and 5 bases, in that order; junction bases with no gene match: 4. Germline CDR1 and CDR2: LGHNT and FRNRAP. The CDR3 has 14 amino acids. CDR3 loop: CASGLGQGADEQYF. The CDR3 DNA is TGTGCTAGTGGTTTGGGGCAGGGGGCGGACGAGCAGTACTTC.

CDR3 in amino acids: CASSEGAGGPTDTQYF. The CDR3 DNA reads as TGTGCCAGCAGCGAGGGAGCGGGAGGGCCCACAGATACGCAGTATTTT. V is TRBV5-4 and J is TRBJ2-3; the match to TRBD2 covers 10 bases. CDR1 and CDR2 from the germline V gene are SGHNT and YYREEE (reference sequence). J was trimmed by 2 bases and V by 4 bases; bases with no gene match: 7. This CDR3 has 16 residues. The entire variable domain, with the rest obtained from reference TRBV5-4 and TRBJ2-3, is as follows: ETGVTQSPTHLIKTRGQQVTLRCSSQSGHNTVSWYQQALGQGPQFIFQYYREEENGRGNFPPRFSGLQFPNYSSELNVNALELDDSALYLCASSEGAGGPTDTQYFGPGTRLTVL.

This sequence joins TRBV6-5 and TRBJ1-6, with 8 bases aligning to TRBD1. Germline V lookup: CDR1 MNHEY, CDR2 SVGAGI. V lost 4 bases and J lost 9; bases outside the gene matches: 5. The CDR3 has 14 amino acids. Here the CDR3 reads CASSSDRGGSPLHF. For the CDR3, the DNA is TGTGCCAGCAGTTCCGACAGGGGCGGTTCACCCCTCCACTTT.

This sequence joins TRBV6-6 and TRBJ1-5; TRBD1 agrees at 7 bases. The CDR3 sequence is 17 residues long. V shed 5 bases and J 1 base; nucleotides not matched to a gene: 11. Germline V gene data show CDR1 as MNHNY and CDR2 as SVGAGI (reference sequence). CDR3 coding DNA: TGTGCCAGCAGTCCCTCAAGACAGGGTATGAGCAATCAGCCCCAGCATTTT. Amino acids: CASSPSRQGMSNQPQHF.

The CDR3 region is CSVEDREPGTF. DNA for the CDR3: TGCAGCGTTGAAGATAGAGAGCCGGGCACCTTC. The rearrangement joins TRBV29-1 to TRBJ1-2; D call uncertain. Germline V gives CDR1 SQVTM, CDR2 ANQGSEA. The V end was cut by 0 bases, the J end by 13 bases, with 12 bases between. This CDR3 spans 11 amino acids.

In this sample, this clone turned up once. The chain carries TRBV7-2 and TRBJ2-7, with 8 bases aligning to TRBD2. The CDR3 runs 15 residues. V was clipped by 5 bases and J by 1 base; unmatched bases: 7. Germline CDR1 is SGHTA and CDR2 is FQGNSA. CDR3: CASSTTSVVSYEQYF. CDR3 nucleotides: TGTGCCAGCAGCACGACTAGCGTGGTATCCTACGAGCAGTACTTC.

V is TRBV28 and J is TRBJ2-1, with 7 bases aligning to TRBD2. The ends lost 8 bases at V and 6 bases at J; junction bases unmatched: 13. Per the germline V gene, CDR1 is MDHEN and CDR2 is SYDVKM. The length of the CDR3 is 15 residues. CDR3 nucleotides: TGTGCCAGCCACCAAAGCGGGGTGGAGGGCAATGAGCAGTTCTTC. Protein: CASHQSGVEGNEQFF.

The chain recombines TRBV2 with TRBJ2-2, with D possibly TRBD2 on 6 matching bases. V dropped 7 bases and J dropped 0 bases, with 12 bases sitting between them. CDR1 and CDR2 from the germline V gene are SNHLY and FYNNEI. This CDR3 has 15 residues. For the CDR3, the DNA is TGTGCCAGCAATTCGGGACTCTCGAACACCGGGGAGCTGTTTTTT. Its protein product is CASNSGLSNTGELFF.

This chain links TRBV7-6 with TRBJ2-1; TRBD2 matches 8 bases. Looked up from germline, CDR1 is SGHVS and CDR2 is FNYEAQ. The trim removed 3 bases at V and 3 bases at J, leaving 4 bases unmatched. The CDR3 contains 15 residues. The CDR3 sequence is CASSFGLADYNEQFF. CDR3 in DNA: TGTGCCAGCAGCTTCGGACTAGCTGACTACAATGAGCAGTTCTTC.

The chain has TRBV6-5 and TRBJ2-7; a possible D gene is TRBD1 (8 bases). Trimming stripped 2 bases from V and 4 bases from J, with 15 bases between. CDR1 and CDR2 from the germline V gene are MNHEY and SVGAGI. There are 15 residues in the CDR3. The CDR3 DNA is TGTGCCAGCAGTTACCGTGGACAGGGAGGGTACGAGCAGTACTTC. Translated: CASSYRGQGGYEQYF.

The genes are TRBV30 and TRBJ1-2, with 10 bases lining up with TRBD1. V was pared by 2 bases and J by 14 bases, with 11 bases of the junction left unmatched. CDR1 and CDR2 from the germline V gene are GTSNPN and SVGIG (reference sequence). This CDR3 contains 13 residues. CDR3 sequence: CAWSSGTGDPITF. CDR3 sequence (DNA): TGTGCCTGGAGTTCCGGGACAGGGGACCCGATAACCTTC. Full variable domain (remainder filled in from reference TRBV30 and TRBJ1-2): SQTIHQWPATLVQPVGSPLSLECTVEGTSNPNLYWYRQAAGRGLQLLFYSVGIGQISSEVPQNLSASRPQDRQFILSSKKLLLSDSGFYLCAWSSGTGDPITFGSGTRLTVV.